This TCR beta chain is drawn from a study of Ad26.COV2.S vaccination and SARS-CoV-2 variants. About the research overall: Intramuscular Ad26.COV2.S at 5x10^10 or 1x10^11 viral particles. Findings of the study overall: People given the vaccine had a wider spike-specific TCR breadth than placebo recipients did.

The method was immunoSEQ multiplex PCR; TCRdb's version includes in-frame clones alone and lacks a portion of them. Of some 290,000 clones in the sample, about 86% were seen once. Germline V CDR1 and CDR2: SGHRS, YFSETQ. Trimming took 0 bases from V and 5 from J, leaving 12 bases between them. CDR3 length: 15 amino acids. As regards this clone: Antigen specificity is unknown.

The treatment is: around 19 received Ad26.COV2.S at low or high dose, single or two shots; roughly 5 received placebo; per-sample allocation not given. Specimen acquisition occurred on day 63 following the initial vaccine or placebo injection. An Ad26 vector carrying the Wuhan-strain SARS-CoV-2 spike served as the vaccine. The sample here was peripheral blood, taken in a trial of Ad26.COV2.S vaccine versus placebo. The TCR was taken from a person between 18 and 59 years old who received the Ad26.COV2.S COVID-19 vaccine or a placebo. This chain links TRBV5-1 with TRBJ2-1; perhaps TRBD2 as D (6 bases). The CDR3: CASSLEAGRNNEQFF. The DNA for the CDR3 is TGCGCCAGCAGCTTGGAGGCGGGGAGAAACAATGAGCAGTTCTTC.